These T cell receptor beta chains were read from a single sample in a study of blood T cell repertoires in COVID-19. The repertoire was sequenced with immunoSEQ multiplex PCR; TCRdb's copy has only in-frame clones and lacks some. The data hold about 190,000 clones, with about four fifths observed a single time. Sequenced input: peripheral blood. The receptors here all came from a woman aged 40 to 50 with acute or convalescent COVID-19. CDR3s include the opening cysteine and the closing phenylalanine or tryptophan. The order of the fields is clone size, V gene, D gene, J gene, CDR3 DNA, CDR3 protein. A D gene is named only where the DNA matches it firmly. The size field is filled for only some rows; it gives once, few, many or a size class.

once	TRBV28	TRBD2	TRBJ2-2	TGTGCCAGCATCTCCGGACTAGCGGCGCTTAACACCGGGGAGCTGTTTTTT	CASISGLAALNTGELFF
many	TRBV6-4	-	TRBJ2-2	TGTGCCAGCAGTGACTCCGGGACAAACACCGGGGAGCTGTTTTTT	CASSDSGTNTGELFF
-	TRBV6-2/TRBV6-3	-	TRBJ1-1	TGTGCCAGCAGCCTCCGGGGAGGGAAGAACACTGAAGCTTTCTTT	CASSLRGGKNTEAFF
-	TRBV24-1	TRBD1	TRBJ1-2	TGTGCCACCAGTGATATGGGACAGGCATATGGCTACACCTTC	CATSDMGQAYGYTF
-	TRBV28	-	TRBJ1-3	-	CASSFGSGNTIYF
-	TRBV7-8	TRBD1	TRBJ1-2	TGTGCCAGCAGCACCAGACAGGGTGGCATCTATGGCTACACCTTC	CASSTRQGGIYGYTF
-	TRBV19	-	TRBJ2-2	TGTGCCAGTAGTATTCAGGGGAACACCGGGGAGCTGTTTTTT	CASSIQGNTGELFF
-	TRBV1	-	TRBJ2-7	TGCACCCCTGCGGGGGGCTCCTACGAGCAGTACTTC	CTPAGGSYEQYF
-	TRBV2	-	TRBJ1-4	TGTGCCAGCAGTAATACAGGGCAGAAAGAAAAACTGTTTTTT	CASSNTGQKEKLFF
-	TRBV5-1	-	TRBJ2-1	TGCGCCAGCAGCTTGGTACTAGCAGTCCCCAATGAGCAGTTCTTC	CASSLVLAVPNEQFF
-	TRBV24-1	-	TRBJ1-2	TGTGCCACCAGTGACACCATGACAATAGATGGCTACACCTTC	CATSDTMTIDGYTF
once	TRBV18	TRBD1	TRBJ2-4	TGTGCCAGCTCGATCAATCCCGGGACAGGGGGAAACATTCAGTACTTC	CASSINPGTGGNIQYF
-	TRBV9	-	TRBJ1-6	TGTGCCAGCAGCCCCCCCCAGGGCGTCTTCTCACCCCTCCACTTT	CASSPPQGVFSPLHF
-	TRBV6-4	TRBD1	TRBJ1-1	TGTGCCAGCAAACAGGGGACAGGAAGGGCTGAAGCTTTCTTT	CASKQGTGRAEAFF
-	TRBV19	-	TRBJ2-1	TGTGCCAGTAGTCGCGGGGTCGAGCAGTTCTTC	CASSRGVEQFF
-	TRBV7-2	TRBD2	TRBJ2-2	TGTGCCAGCAGCCGTAGCGGGGGGGGCACCGGGGAGCTGTTTTTT	CASSRSGGGTGELFF
-	TRBV5-1	-	TRBJ2-5	TGCGCCAGCAGCTTGGGAGCCAAAGAGACCCAGTACTTC	CASSLGAKETQYF
-	TRBV27	-	TRBJ2-1	TGTGCCAGCAGTCCGATTACCACTAGCTGGGGGCAGTTCTTC	CASSPITTSWGQFF
-	TRBV11-2	TRBD2	TRBJ2-7	TGTGCCAGCAGCTTACTAGCGGGGGGGCAGGAGCAGTACTTC	CASSLLAGGQEQYF
-	TRBV13	TRBD1	TRBJ2-2	TGTGCCAGCAGACAGGGGGCAGTTACCGGGGAGCTGTTTTTT	CASRQGAVTGELFF
few	TRBV7-9	TRBD2	TRBJ2-2	TGTGCCAGCAGCTTAGATAGCGGGATGAACACCGGGGAGCTGTTTTTT	CASSLDSGMNTGELFF
-	TRBV24-1	TRBD1	TRBJ1-5	TGTGCCACCAGTGACGACAGGGTTGGACAGCCCCAGCATTTT	CATSDDRVGQPQHF
once	TRBV6-5	-	TRBJ2-2	TGTGCCAGCAGTTACTCTTTCCACGGGGAGCTGTTTTTT	CASSYSFHGELFF
-	TRBV6-6	TRBD1	TRBJ1-1	TGTGCCAGCAGTCGAAGAGGGACAGGAATGAACACTGAAGCTTTCTTT	CASSRRGTGMNTEAFF
few	TRBV28	-	TRBJ1-6	TGTGCCAGCCATCCACCAGGGCTCTATAATTCACCCCTCCACTTT	CASHPPGLYNSPLHF
-	TRBV9	TRBD1	TRBJ2-5	TGTGCCAGCAGCGCCAGCCCCAACAGGGGAAGAGAGACCCAGTACTTC	CASSASPNRGRETQYF
once	TRBV19	-	TRBJ2-2	TGTGCCAGTAGGACAGACGCGAACACCGGGGAGCTGTTTTTT	CASRTDANTGELFF
-	TRBV6-5	-	TRBJ1-3	TGTGCCAGCAGTTTTGGACAGCCCTCTGGAAACACCATATATTTT	CASSFGQPSGNTIYF
-	TRBV6-6	-	TRBJ1-5	TGTGCCAGCAGTCTAAAGACACATAATCAGCCCCAGCATTTT	CASSLKTHNQPQHF
once	TRBV13	-	TRBJ1-1	TGTGCCAGCAGATCTACCCCGGCAGGGTTCACTGAAGCTTTCTTT	CASRSTPAGFTEAFF
-	TRBV20-1	TRBD1	TRBJ1-5	TGCAGTGCTAGTGCTCCGGGACAGGGGGCGCGACAGCCCCAGCATTTT	CSASAPGQGARQPQHF
once	TRBV7-9	TRBD1	TRBJ1-5	TGTGCCAGCAGCCCCGGACAGGCAGACAATCAGCCCCAGCATTTT	CASSPGQADNQPQHF
-	TRBV5-5	TRBD1	TRBJ1-3	TGTGCCAGCAGCTTGGACGACAGGGCACCCGGAAACACCATATATTTT	CASSLDDRAPGNTIYF
-	TRBV18	-	TRBJ1-4	TGTGCCAGCCGGGGAGGGACCGGTCAAGTCGATGAAAAACTGTTTTTT	CASRGGTGQVDEKLFF
-	TRBV5-1	TRBD2	TRBJ2-1	TGCGCCAGCAGCTTGGCGCTAGCGGGAGGAACGCTTCCATATGAGCAGTTCTTC	CASSLALAGGTLPYEQFF
-	TRBV5-1	TRBD1	TRBJ1-5	TGCGCCAGCAGCTTGACAGGGGGAAATCAGCCCCAGCATTTT	CASSLTGGNQPQHF
medium-sized	TRBV14	-	TRBJ2-1	TGTGCCAGCAGCCAGTCCCCTGGAGGAGTGGAGTTCTTC	CASSQSPGGVEFF
-	TRBV18	TRBD1	TRBJ1-2	TGTGCCAGCTCACCCTGGACAGGGGGCGAAGCGGGGGGCTACACCTTC	CASSPWTGGEAGGYTF
-	TRBV11-3	-	TRBJ2-7	TGTGCCAGCAGCTTAGATCGGGGATACGAGCAGTACTTC	CASSLDRGYEQYF
-	TRBV11-2	-	TRBJ1-6	TGTGCCAGCAGCCCCCGTCTTGATAATTCACCCCTCCACTTT	CASSPRLDNSPLHF
once	TRBV6-5	TRBD1	TRBJ1-2	TGTGCCAGCAGTAGGACAGGGTATGGCTACACCTTC	CASSRTGYGYTF